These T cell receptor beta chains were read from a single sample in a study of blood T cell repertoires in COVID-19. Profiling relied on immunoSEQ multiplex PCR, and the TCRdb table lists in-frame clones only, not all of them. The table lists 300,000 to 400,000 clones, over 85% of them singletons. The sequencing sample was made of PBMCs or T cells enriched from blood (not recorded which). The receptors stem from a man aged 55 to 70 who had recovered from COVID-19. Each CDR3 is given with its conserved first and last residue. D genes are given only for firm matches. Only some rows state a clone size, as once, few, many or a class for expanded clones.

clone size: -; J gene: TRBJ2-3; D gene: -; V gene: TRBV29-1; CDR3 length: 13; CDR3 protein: CSVQGPTTDTQYF; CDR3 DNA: TGCAGCGTTCAGGGTCCCACCACAGATACGCAGTATTTT
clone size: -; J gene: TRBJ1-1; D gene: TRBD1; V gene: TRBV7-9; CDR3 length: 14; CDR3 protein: CASSMRQGVLEAFF; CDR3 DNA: TGTGCCAGCAGCATGCGACAGGGGGTACTTGAAGCTTTCTTT
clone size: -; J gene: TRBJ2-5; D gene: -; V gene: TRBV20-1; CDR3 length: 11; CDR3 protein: CSATQAETQYF; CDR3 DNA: TGCAGTGCTACCCAAGCGGAGACCCAGTACTTC
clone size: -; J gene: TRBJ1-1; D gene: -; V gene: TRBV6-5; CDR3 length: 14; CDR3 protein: CASTRTYSNTEAFF; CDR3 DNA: TGTGCCAGCACCCGGACTTATTCAAACACTGAAGCTTTCTTT
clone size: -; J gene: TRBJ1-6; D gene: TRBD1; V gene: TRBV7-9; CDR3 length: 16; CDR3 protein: CASSTGGGFYNSPLHF; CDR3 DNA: TGTGCCAGCAGCACAGGGGGCGGCTTCTATAATTCACCCCTCCACTTT
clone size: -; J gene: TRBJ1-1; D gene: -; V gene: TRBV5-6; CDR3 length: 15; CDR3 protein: CASNNYGTGNTEAFF; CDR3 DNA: TGTGCCAGCAACAATTACGGCACAGGGAACACTGAAGCTTTCTTT
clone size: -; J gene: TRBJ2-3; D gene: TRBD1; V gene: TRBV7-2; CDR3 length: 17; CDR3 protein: CASSLALSGGAIDTQYF; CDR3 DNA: TGTGCCAGCAGCTTAGCGCTTTCAGGGGGCGCGATAGATACGCAGTATTTT
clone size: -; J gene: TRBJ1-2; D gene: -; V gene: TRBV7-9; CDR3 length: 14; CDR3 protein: CASSTAPGNYGYTF; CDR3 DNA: TGTGCCAGCAGCACAGCGCCGGGGAACTATGGCTACACCTTC
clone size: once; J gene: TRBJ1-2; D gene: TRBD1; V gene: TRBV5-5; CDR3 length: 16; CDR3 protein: CASSWLPGQGVFGYTF; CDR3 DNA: TGTGCCAGCAGCTGGCTACCGGGACAGGGGGTGTTCGGCTACACCTTC
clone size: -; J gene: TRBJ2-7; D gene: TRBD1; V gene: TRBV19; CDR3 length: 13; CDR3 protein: CASSMTGAGEQYF; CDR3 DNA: TGTGCCAGTAGTATGACAGGGGCGGGCGAGCAGTACTTC
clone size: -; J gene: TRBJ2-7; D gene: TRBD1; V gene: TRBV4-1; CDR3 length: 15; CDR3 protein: CASSYPGQGFYEQYF; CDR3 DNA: TGCGCCAGCAGCTATCCGGGACAGGGTTTCTACGAGCAGTACTTC
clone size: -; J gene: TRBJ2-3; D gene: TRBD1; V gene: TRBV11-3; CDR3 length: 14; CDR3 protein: CASRGQGARDTQYF; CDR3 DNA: TGTGCCAGCAGGGGACAGGGGGCGCGGGATACGCAGTATTTT
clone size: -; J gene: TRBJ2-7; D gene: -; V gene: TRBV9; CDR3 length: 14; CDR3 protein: CASSVGGDSYEQYF; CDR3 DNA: TGTGCCAGCAGCGTAGGAGGAGATTCCTACGAGCAGTACTTC
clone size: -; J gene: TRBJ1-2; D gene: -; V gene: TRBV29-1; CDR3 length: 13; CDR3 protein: CSVQWGRAYGYTF; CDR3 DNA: TGCAGCGTGCAGTGGGGCAGGGCCTATGGCTACACCTTC
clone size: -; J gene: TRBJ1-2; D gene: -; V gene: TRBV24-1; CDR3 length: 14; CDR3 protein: CATSLGTRFGGYTF; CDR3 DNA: TGTGCCACCAGTCTTGGGACACGATTTGGCGGCTACACCTTC
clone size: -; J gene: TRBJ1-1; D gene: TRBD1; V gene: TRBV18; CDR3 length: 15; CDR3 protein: CASSTGTGRGAEAFF; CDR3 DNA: TGTGCCAGCTCAACCGGGACAGGGAGGGGAGCTGAAGCTTTCTTT
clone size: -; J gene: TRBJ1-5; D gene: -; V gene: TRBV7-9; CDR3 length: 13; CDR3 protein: CASSRGGGGPQHF; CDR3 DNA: TGTGCCAGCAGCAGGGGTGGAGGCGGGCCCCAGCATTTT
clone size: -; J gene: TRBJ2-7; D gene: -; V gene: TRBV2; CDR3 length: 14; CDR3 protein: CASSRSGGSYEQYF; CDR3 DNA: TGTGCCAGCAGTCGGTCAGGTGGCTCCTACGAGCAGTACTTC
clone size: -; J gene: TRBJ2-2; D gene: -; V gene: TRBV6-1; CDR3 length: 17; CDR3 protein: CASSETWLLINTGELFF; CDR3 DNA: TGTGCCAGCAGTGAAACGTGGCTCCTTATTAACACCGGGGAGCTGTTTTTT
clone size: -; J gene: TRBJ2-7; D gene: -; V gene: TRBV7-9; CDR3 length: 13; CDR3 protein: CATAGRQSYEQYF; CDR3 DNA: TGTGCCACCGCGGGACGCCAATCCTACGAGCAGTACTTC
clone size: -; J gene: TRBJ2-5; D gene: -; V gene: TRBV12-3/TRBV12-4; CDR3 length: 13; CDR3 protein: CASRGTGRETQYF; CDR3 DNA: TGTGCCAGCCGTGGAACAGGGCGTGAGACCCAGTACTTC
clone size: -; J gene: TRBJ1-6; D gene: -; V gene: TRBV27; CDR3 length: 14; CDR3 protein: CASSSSGVWAPLHF; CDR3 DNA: TGTGCCAGCAGTTCTTCAGGGGTGTGGGCACCCCTCCACTTT
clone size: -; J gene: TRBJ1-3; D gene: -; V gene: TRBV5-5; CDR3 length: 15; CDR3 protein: CASSWEAVSGNTIYF; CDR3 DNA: TGTGCCAGCAGCTGGGAGGCAGTCTCTGGAAACACCATATATTTT
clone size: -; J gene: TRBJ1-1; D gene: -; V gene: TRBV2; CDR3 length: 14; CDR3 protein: CASSAEGQPTEAFF; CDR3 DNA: TGTGCCAGCAGTGCGGAAGGACAGCCTACCGAAGCTTTCTTT
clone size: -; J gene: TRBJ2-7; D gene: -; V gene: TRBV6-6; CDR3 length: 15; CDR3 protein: CASKLTASTNYEQYF; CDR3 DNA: TGTGCCAGCAAGCTTACGGCTAGCACAAACTACGAGCAGTACTTC
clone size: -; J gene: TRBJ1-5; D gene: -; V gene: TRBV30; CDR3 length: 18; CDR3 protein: CAWSTPPRTGTIGQPQHF; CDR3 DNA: TGTGCCTGGAGTACCCCCCCCCGCACAGGGACTATAGGTCAGCCCCAGCATTTT
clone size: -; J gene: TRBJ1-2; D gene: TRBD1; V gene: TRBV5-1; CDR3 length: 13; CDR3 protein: CASSMGQSYGYTF; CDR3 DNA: TGCGCCAGCAGCATGGGACAGTCCTATGGCTACACCTTC
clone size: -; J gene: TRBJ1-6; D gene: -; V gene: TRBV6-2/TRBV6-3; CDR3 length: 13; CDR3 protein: CASSFGQGATVHF; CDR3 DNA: -
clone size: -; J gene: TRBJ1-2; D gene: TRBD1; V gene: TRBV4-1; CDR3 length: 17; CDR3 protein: CASSQEVRGPANYGYTF; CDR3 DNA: TGCGCCAGCAGCCAAGAAGTCAGGGGGCCAGCTAACTATGGCTACACCTTC
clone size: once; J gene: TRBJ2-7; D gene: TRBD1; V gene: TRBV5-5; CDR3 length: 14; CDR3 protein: CASSIKQGAREQYF; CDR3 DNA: TGTGCCAGCAGCATTAAACAGGGGGCAAGAGAGCAGTACTTC
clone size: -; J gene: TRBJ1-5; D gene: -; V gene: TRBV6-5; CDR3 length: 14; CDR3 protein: CASVELLSNQPQHF; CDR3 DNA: TGTGCCAGCGTTGAGTTGTTGAGCAATCAGCCCCAGCATTTT
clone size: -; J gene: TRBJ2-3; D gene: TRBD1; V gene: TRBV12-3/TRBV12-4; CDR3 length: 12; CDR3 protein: CASSRGRDTQYF; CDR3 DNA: TGTGCCAGCAGCAGGGGGCGAGATACGCAGTATTTT
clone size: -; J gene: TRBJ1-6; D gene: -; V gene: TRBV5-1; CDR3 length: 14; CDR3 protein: CASSLDRQGSPLHF; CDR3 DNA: TGCGCCAGCAGCTTGGACAGGCAGGGTTCACCCCTCCACTTT
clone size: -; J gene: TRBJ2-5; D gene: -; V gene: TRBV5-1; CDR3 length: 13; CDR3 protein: CASSSGPGETQYF; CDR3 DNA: TGCGCCAGCAGCAGCGGGCCTGGAGAGACCCAGTACTTC
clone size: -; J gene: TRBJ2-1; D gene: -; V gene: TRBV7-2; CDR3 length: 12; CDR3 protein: CASSLYLNEQFF; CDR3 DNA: TGTGCCAGCAGCTTATATTTGAATGAGCAGTTCTTC